The sequence of this T cell receptor beta chain was determined in a study of shared clonotypes between healthy human individuals. Across the study: Aged 18 to 49, the donors were a couple of women and three men.

Germline V gene data show CDR1 as ENHRY and CDR2 as SYGVKD. The CDR3 extends over 17 amino acids. V was pared by 6 bases and J by 5 bases, with 11 bases of the junction left unmatched. Study processing details: Junction-only sequences without quality scores came from ImmunoSEQ, so filtering differed. Sequencing was performed with immunoSEQ multiplex PCR; in TCRdb, only in-frame clones are kept and a portion is missing. That table furnishes V, J and clone size, whereas the DNA furnished D and trimming. The table records approximately 980,000 clones, 70% to 85% of them present only once. The J gene is TRBJ2-1, the V gene TRBV10-3; 12 bases line up with TRBD2. Material for sequencing was memory CD4+ T cells sorted from blood. Subset denoted: CD45RA-negative fraction. The receptor was isolated from a man between 18 and 35 years old in good health. The CDR3: CAIRTEALAGGHNEQFF. The CDR3 bases are TGTGCCATCAGGACCGAAGCACTAGCGGGGGGTCACAATGAGCAGTTCTTC.